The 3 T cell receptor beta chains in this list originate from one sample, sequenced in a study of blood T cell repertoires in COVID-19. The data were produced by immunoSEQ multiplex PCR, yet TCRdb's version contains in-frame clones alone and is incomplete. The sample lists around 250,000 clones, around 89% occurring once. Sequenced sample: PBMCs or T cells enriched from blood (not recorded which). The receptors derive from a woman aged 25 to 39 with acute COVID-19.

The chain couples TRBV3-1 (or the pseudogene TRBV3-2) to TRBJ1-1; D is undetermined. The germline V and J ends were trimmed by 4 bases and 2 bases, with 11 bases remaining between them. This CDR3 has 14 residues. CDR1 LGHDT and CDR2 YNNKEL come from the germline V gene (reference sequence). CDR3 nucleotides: TGTGCCAGCAGCCCAACAGTGCTAAACACTGAAGCTTTCTTT. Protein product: CASSPTVLNTEAFF.

CDR3 DNA: TGCGCCAGCAGCTCGGGGACAGACCCTTACGAGCAGTACTTC. This codes for CASSSGTDPYEQYF. The chain is built from TRBV5-1 and TRBJ2-7; 7 bases are shared with TRBD1. Germline CDR1 is SGHRS and CDR2 is YFSETQ. The V segment lost 3 bases and the J segment 4 bases; nucleotides outside the gene matches: 7. This CDR3 comprises 14 residues. Filled out from reference TRBV5-1 and TRBJ2-7, the complete variable domain reads KAGVTQTPRYLIKTRGQQVTLSCSPISGHRSVSWYQQTPGQGLQFLFEYFSETQRNKGNFPGRFSGRQFSNSRSEMNVSTLELGDSALYLCASSSGTDPYEQYFGPGTRLTVT.

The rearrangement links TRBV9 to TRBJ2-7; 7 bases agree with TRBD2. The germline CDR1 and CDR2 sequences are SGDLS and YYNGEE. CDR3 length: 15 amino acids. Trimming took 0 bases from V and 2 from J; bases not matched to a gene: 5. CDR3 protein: CASSVVGSGPYEQYF. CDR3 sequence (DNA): TGTGCCAGCAGCGTAGTGGGTAGCGGGCCCTACGAGCAGTACTTC.